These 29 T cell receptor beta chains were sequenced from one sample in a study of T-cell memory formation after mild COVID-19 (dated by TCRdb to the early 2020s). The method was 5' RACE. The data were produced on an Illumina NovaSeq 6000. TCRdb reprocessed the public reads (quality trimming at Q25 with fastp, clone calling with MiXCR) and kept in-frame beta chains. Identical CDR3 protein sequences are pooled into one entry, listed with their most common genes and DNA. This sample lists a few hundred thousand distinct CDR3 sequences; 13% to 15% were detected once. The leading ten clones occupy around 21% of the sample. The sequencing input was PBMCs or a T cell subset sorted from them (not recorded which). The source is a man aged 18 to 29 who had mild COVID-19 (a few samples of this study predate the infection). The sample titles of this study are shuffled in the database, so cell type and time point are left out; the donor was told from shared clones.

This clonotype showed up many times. CDR3 amino acids: CASSSVAGYNEQFF. In DNA form, the CDR3 reads TGTGCCAGCAGCTCAGTAGCGGGGTACAATGAGCAGTTCTTC. The J gene is TRBJ2-1, the V gene TRBV7-9, with 8 bases identical to TRBD2. V was pared by 4 bases and J by 4 bases, with 3 bases of the junction left unmatched. This CDR3 spans 14 amino acids. CDR1 is SEHNR and CDR2 is FQNEAQ in the germline V gene (reference sequence).

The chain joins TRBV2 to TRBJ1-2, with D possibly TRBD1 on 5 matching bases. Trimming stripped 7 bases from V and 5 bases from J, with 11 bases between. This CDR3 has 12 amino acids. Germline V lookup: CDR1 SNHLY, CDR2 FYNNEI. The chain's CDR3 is CASIGQGYGYTF. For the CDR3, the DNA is TGTGCCAGCATTGGCCAGGGTTATGGCTACACCTTC. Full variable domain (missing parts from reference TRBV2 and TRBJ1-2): EPEVTQTPSHQVTQMGQEVILRCVPISNHLYFYWYRQILGQKVEFLVSFYNNEISEKSEIFDDQFSVERPDGSNFTLKIRSTKLEDSAMYFCASIGQGYGYTFGSGTRLTVV.

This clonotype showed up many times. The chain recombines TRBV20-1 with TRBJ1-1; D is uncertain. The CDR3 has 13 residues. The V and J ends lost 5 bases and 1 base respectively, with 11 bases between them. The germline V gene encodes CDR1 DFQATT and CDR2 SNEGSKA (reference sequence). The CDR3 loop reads CSAPEGPNTEAFF. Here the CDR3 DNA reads TGCAGTGCTCCGGAGGGCCCGAACACTGAAGCTTTCTTT.

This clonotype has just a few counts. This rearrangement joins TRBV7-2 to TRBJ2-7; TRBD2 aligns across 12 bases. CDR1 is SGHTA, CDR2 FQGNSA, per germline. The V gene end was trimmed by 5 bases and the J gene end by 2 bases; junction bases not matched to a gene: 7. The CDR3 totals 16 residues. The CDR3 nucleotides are TGTGCCAGCAGCCTCCGACTAGCGGGGGCCGCCTACGAGCAGTACTTC. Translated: CASSLRLAGAAYEQYF.

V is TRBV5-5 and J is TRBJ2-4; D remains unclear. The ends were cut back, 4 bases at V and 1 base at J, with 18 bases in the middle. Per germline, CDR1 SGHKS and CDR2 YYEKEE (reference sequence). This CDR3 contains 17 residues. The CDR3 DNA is TGTGCCAGCAGCCTAGACCCCCCAGGTCGTGCCAAAAACATTCAGTACTTC. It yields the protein CASSLDPPGRAKNIQYF.

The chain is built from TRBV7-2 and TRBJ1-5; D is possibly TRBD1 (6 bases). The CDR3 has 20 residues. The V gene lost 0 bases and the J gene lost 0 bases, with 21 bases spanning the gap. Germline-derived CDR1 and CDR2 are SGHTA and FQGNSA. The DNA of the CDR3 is TGTGCCAGCAGCTTAGCATCGGGACACTCCAGACGGGATAGCAATCAGCCCCAGCATTTT. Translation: CASSLASGHSRRDSNQPQHF.

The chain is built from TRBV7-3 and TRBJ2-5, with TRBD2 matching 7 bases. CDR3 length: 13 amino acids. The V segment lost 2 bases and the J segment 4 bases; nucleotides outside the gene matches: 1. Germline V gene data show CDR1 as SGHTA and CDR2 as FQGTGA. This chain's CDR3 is CASSLGGVETQYF. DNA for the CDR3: TGTGCCAGCAGCTTAGGGGGGGTAGAGACCCAGTACTTC. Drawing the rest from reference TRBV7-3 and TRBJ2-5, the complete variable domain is GAGVSQTPSNKVTEKGKYVELRCDPISGHTALYWYRQSLGQGPEFLIYFQGTGAADDSGLPNDRFFAVRPEGSVSTLKIQRTERGDSAVYLCASSLGGVETQYFGPGTRLLVL.

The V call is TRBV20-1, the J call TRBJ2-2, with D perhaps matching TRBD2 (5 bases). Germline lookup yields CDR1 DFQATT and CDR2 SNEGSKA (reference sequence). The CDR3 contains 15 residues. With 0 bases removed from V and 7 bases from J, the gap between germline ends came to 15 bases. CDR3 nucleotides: TGCAGTGCTAGAGATGTGGGAGCCCGGGGCGGGGAGCTGTTTTTT. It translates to CSARDVGARGGELFF.

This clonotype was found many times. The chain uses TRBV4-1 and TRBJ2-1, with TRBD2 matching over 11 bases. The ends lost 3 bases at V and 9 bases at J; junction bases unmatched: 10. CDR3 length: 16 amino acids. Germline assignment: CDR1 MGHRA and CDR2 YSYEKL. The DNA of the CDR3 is TGCGCCAGCAGCCAGGATCATCCTACTAGCGGGGGTGAGCAGTTCTTC. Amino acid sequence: CASSQDHPTSGGEQFF.

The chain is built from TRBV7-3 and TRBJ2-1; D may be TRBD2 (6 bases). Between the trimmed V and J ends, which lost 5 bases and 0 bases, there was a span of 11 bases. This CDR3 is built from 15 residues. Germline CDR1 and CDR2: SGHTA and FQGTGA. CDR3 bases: TGTGCCAGCAGCGCGGGGCTCAGCTCCTACAATGAGCAGTTCTTC. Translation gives CASSAGLSSYNEQFF.

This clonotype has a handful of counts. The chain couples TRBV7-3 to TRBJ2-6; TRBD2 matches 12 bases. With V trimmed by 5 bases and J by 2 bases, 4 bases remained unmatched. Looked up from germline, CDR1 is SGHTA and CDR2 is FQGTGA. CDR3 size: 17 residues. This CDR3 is CASSPTSGGTGANVLTF. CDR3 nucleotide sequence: TGTGCCAGCAGCCCGACTAGCGGGGGAACTGGGGCCAACGTCCTGACTTTC.

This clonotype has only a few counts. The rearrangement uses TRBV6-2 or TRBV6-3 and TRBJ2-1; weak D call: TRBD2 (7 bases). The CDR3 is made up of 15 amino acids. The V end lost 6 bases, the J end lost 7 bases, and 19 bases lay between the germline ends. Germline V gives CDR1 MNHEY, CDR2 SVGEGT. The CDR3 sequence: CASSRGAYPRNEQFF. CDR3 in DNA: TGTGCCAGCAGCCGGGGGGCCTATCCGAGAAATGAGCAGTTCTTC.

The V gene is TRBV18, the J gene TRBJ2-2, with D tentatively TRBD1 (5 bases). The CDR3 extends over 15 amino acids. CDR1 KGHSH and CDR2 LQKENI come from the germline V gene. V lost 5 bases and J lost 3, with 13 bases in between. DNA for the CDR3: TGTGCCAGCTCAACAAGGTCAGGGTACACCGGGGAGCTGTTTTTT. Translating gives CASSTRSGYTGELFF.

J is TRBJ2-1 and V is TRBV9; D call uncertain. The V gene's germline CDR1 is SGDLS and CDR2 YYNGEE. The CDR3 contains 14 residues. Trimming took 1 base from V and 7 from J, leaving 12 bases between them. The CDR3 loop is CASSVRARLNEQFF. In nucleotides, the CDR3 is TGTGCCAGCAGCGTAAGGGCCAGATTGAATGAGCAGTTCTTC.

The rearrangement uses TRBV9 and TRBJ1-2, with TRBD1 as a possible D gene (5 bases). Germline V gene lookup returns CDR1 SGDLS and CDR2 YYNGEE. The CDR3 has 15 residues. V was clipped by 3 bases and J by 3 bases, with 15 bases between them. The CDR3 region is CASSDMRGADYGYTF. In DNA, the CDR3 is TGTGCCAGCAGCGATATGAGAGGGGCAGACTATGGCTACACCTTC. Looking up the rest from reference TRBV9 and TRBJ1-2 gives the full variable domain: DSGVTQTPKHLITATGQRVTLRCSPRSGDLSVYWYQQSLDQGLQFLIQYYNGEERAKGNILERFSAQQFPDLHSELNLSSLELGDSALYFCASSDMRGADYGYTFGSGTRLTVV.

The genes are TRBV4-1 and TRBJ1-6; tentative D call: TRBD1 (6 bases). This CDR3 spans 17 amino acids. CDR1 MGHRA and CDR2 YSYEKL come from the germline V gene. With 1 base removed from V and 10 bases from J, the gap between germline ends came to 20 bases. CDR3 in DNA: TGCGCCAGCAGCCAAGTTTCGGGGGGGCAAATTGTATCACCCCTCCACTTT. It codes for CASSQVSGGQIVSPLHF.

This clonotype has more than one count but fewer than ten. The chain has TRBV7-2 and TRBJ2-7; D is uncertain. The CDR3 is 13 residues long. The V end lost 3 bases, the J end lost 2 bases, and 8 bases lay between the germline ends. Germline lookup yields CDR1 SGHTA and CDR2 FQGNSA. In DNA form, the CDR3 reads TGTGCCAGCAGCTTGCAGAGCACCTACGAGCAGTACGTC. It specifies CASSLQSTYEQYV.

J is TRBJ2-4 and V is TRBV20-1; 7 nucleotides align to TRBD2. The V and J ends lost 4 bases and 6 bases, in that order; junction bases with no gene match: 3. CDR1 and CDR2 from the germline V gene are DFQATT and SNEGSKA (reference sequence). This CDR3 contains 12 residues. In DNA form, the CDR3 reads TGCAGTGCTAAGGCTAGCGGAAACATTCAGTACTTC. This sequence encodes CSAKASGNIQYF.

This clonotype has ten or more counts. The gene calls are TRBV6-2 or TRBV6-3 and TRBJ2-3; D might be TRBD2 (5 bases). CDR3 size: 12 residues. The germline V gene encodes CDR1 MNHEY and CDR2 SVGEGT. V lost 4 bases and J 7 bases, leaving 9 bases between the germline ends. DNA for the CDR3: TGTGCCAGCAGTTCGAGGGTCCATACGCAGTATTTT. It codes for CASSSRVHTQYF.

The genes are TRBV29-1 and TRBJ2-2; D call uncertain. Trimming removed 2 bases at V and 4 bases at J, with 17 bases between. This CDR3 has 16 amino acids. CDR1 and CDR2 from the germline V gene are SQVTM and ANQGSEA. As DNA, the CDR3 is TGCAGCGTTGAAAGGTATGGAGAAGCTGGCACCGGGGAGCTGTTTTTT. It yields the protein CSVERYGEAGTGELFF.

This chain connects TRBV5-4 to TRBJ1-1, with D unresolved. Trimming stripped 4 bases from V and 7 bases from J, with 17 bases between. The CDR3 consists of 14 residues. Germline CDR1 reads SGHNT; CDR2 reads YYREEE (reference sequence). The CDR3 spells CASSPGGGWGEAFF. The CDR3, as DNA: TGTGCCAGCAGCCCGGGAGGAGGGTGGGGTGAAGCTTTCTTT.

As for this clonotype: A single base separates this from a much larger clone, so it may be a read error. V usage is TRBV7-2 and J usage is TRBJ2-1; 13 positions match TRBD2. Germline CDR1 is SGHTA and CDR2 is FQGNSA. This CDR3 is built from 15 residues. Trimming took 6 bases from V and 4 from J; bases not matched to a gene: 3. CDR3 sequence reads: CASRQTSGGYNEQFF. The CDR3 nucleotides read TGTGCCAGCAGACAGACTAGCGGGGGGTACAATGAGCAGTTCTTC.

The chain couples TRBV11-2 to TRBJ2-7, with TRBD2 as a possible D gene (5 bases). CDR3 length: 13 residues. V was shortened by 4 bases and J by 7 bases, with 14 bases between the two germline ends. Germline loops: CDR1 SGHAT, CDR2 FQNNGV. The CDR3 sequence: CASSWVDSGEQYF. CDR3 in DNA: TGTGCCAGCAGCTGGGTGGATTCGGGAGAGCAGTACTTC. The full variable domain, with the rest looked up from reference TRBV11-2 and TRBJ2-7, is EAGVAQSPRYKIIEKRQSVAFWCNPISGHATLYWYQQILGQGPKLLIQFQNNGVVDDSQLPKDRFSAERLKGVDSTLKIQPAKLEDSAVYLCASSWVDSGEQYFGPGTRLTVT.

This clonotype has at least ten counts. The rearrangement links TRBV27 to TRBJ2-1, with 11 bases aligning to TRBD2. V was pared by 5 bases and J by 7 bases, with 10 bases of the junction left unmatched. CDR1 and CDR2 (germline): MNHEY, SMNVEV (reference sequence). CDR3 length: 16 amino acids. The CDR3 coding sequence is TGTGCCAGCAGTCCAACATCGACTAGCGGGGCAAATGAGCAGTTCTTC. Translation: CASSPTSTSGANEQFF.

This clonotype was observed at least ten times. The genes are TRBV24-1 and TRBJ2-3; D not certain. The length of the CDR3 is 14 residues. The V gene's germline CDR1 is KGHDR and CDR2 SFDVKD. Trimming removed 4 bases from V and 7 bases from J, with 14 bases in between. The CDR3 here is CATSENRRPYTQYF. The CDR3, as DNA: TGTGCCACCAGTGAGAATAGAAGACCCTATACGCAGTATTTT.

CDR3 protein: CASSLQQGDYGYTF. CDR3 DNA sequence: TGTGCCAGCAGCCTACAACAGGGGGACTATGGCTACACCTTC. The J gene is TRBJ1-2, the V gene TRBV7-2; 8 bases are shared with TRBD1. Germline V gene sequence: CDR1 SGHTA, CDR2 FQGNSA. This CDR3 contains 14 residues. V shed 5 bases, J shed 3 bases, and the junction held 5 bases outside the gene matches.

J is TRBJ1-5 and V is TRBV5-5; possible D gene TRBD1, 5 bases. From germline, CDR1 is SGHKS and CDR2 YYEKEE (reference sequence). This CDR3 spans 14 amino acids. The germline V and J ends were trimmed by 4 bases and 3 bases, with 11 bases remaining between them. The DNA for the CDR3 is TGTGCCAGCAGCCCCGGGGGTTACAATCAGCCCCAGCATTTT. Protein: CASSPGGYNQPQHF.

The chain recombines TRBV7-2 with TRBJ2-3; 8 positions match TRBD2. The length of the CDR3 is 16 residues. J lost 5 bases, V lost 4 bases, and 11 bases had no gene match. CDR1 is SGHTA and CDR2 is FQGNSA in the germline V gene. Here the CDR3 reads CASSSGLASILDTQYF. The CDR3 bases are TGTGCCAGCAGCTCCGGACTAGCTTCAATCCTAGATACGCAGTATTTT.

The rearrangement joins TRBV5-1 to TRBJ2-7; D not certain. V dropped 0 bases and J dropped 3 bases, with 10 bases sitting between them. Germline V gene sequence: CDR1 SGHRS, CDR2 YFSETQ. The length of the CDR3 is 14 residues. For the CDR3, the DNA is TGCGCCAGCAGCTTGGGGGCCCCCGTCTACGAGCAGTACTTC. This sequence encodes CASSLGAPVYEQYF.